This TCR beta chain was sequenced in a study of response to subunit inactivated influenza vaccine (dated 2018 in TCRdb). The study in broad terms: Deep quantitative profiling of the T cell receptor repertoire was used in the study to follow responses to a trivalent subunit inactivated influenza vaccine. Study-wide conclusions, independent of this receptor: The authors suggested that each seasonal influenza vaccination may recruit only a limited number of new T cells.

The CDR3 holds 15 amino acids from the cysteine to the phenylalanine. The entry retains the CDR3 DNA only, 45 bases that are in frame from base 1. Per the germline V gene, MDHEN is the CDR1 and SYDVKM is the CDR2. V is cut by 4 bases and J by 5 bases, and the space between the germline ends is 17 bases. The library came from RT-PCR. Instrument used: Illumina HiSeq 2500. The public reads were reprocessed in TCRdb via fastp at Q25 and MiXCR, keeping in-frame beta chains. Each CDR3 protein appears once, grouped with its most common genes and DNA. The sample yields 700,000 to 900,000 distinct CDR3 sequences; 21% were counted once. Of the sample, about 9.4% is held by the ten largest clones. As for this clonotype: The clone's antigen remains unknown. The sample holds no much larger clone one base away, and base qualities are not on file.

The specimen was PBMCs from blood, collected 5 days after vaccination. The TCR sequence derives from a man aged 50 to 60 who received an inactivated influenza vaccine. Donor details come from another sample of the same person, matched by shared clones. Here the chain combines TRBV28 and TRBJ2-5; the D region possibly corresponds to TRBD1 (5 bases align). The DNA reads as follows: TGTGCCAGCAGTTCACTCTCAGGGATTCGGGAGACCCAGTACTTC. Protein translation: CASSSLSGIRETQYF.